This section outlines one T cell receptor (beta chain) sequence together with its context. Its specificity is not known. The data derive from a study of post-analysis software for immune sequencing data. Whole-study context: Several disease courses (relapsing-remitting, secondary progressive and progressive-relapsing) of multiple sclerosis were included.

Study outcomes and limitations: When patients were compared with controls, 5 or 6 TRBV segments were more frequent, TRBV5-6, TRBV5-1 and TRBV20-1 among them. Diversity measured as normalized Chao1 was significantly lower in multiple sclerosis patients than in controls.

Prepared TCR beta cDNA libraries contained unique molecular identifiers. Starting from approximately 1 to 10 million T cells, the study yielded 460,000 or so cDNA molecules. From the PCR reads, TCRdb called clonotypes with MiXCR, one entry per CDR3 protein. Here the sample spans 750,000 to 900,000 distinct CDR3 sequences, around 46% being singletons. This CDR3 comprises 18 residues. Germline V gene sequence: CDR1 SGHTA, CDR2 FQGNSA. Trimming took 0 bases from V and 6 from J; bases not matched to a gene: 11. The sample consisted of blood. This clonotype was obtained from a girl aged 5-17 years with multiple sclerosis. This chain uses TRBV7-2 with TRBJ2-1; 10 nucleotides line up with TRBD2. The CDR3 sequence: CASSLALSGTSALNEQFF. CDR3 nucleotides: TGTGCCAGCAGCTTAGCGCTCTCTGGGACTAGCGCCCTCAATGAGCAGTTCTTC.